This TCR beta chain came from a study of cytomegalovirus exposure and HLA in healthy donors. Broader study findings: Presence/absence comparisons presumed near-even sequencing depth among donors.

Concerning this clone: Its antigen remains unknown.

The study ran its PCR with 60 Vbeta and 13 Jbeta primers. Sequencing used immunoSEQ multiplex PCR; TCRdb keeps in-frame clones, though not all of them. The table includes approximately 150,000 clones, 65% to 80% detected once. Trimming took 5 bases from V and 0 from J, leaving 17 bases between them. The CDR3 spans 17 residues. Germline V gene lookup returns CDR1 SEHNR and CDR2 FQNEAQ (reference sequence). This chain links TRBV7-9 with TRBJ1-5, with a weak D call TRBD1 (6 bases). The specimen was PBMCs. The TCR sequence derives from a man aged 35 to 55 in good health and CMV-seronegative. DNA for the CDR3: TGTGCCAGCAGCCTGAGTCTGAGGGGGAATAGCAATCAGCCCCAGCATTTT. Its protein is CASSLSLRGNSNQPQHF.